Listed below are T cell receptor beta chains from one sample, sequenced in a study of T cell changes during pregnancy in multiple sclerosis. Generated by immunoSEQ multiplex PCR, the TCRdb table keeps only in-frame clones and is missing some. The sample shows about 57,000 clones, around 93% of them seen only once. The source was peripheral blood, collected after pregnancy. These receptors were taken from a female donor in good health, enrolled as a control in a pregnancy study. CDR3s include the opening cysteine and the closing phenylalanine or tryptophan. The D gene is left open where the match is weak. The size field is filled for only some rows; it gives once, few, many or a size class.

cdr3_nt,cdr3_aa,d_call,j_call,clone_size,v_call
TGTGCCAGCAGCTTAGGGACATCCACCGGGGAGCTGTTTTTT,CASSLGTSTGELFF,.,TRBJ2-2,.,TRBV7-6
TGTGCCAGCAGCTTAACCTTCGACAGGGGCGAGCAGTACTTC,CASSLTFDRGEQYF,TRBD1,TRBJ2-7,.,TRBV11-2
TGCGCCAGCAGCTCCGGACAGGGGGCTAGGTACAATGAGCAGTTCTTC,CASSSGQGARYNEQFF,TRBD1,TRBJ2-1,.,TRBV5-1
TGTGCCAGCAGCTTATTTTCCAGCGGGACCGCTAGCACAGATACGCAGTATTTT,CASSLFSSGTASTDTQYF,TRBD2,TRBJ2-3,.,TRBV7-2
TGTGCCAGCAGCTTAGAAACGCGGGAGAGCACAGATACGCAGTATTTT,CASSLETRESTDTQYF,TRBD2,TRBJ2-3,.,TRBV7-6
TGTGCCAGCAGCTTAAGTGGGGGGATTGGTGAGCAGTTCTTC,CASSLSGGIGEQFF,.,TRBJ2-1,.,TRBV7-9
TGTGCCAGCAGCCCGTCGGGATCAGATACGCAGTATTTT,CASSPSGSDTQYF,.,TRBJ2-3,.,TRBV7-3
TGTGCCAGCGCTCGACACGGGAGGGGGAGCCCAGATACGCAGTATTTT,CASARHGRGSPDTQYF,TRBD2,TRBJ2-3,.,TRBV27
TGTGCCAGCAGCACGCCTAGCGGGAGGGCCGACACAGATACGCAGTATTTT,CASSTPSGRADTDTQYF,TRBD2,TRBJ2-3,.,TRBV7-9
TGCGCCAGCAGCCTCCACACCCTAGCGGGCTCCTACGAGCAGTACTTC,CASSLHTLAGSYEQYF,TRBD2,TRBJ2-7,once,TRBV4-1
TGTGCCAGCAGAAGGGGGCGCGAGACCCAGTACTTC,CASRRGRETQYF,TRBD1,TRBJ2-5,.,TRBV6-5
TGTGCCAGCAGCTTACCAGGCTCTGGGGCCAACGTCCTGACTTTC,CASSLPGSGANVLTF,.,TRBJ2-6,.,TRBV7-3
TGTGCCAGCAGTGAACCTGGGCGGGCGGGTGAGACCCAGTACTTC,CASSEPGRAGETQYF,.,TRBJ2-5,.,TRBV25-1
TGCGCCAGCAGCCTTGGGGGAGGAACTGAAGCTTTCTTT,CASSLGGGTEAFF,.,TRBJ1-1,.,TRBV4-3
TGTGCCAGCAGTCCATTCGGACAGGGGAACTATGGCTACACCTTC,CASSPFGQGNYGYTF,TRBD1,TRBJ1-2,.,TRBV6-5
TGCGCCAGCAGCCAAGATAACCTAGCGGGAGCGGTTGAGCAGTTCTTC,CASSQDNLAGAVEQFF,TRBD2,TRBJ2-1,.,TRBV4-1
TGCGCCAGCAGTACCCGGGGTAGCGGGAGTCCCTACGAGCAGTACTTC,CASSTRGSGSPYEQYF,TRBD2,TRBJ2-7,.,TRBV5-1
TGCGCCAGCAGCTCGGGACAGTTCCCCTCAACTAATGAAAAACTGTTTTTT,CASSSGQFPSTNEKLFF,TRBD1,TRBJ1-4,.,TRBV5-1
TGCGCCAGCAGCTTGATAAGGAATAGCGATACCTACAATGAGCAGTTCTTC,CASSLIRNSDTYNEQFF,.,TRBJ2-1,.,TRBV5-1
TGTGCCAGCAGTTTACTACAGGGGACTTCTAACAATGAGCAGTTCTTC,CASSLLQGTSNNEQFF,.,TRBJ2-1,.,TRBV28
TGTGCCATCAGTGCCGGACAGGCGAACTATGGCTACACCTTC,CAISAGQANYGYTF,TRBD1,TRBJ1-2,.,TRBV10-3
TGTGCCAGCAGCGTAGGGGGAGGGACCACTGAAGCTTTCTTT,CASSVGGGTTEAFF,.,TRBJ1-1,few,TRBV9
TGCAGCGTTGAAACTGCAGGGGTGGGCCAGCCCCAGCATTTT,CSVETAGVGQPQHF,.,TRBJ1-5,.,TRBV29-1
TGTGCCAGCTGCAGGACCGGGACAGGGGGCTACGAGCAGTACTTC,CASCRTGTGGYEQYF,TRBD1,TRBJ2-7,.,TRBV2
TGTGCCAGCAGCCCAAGGGGGGGCACTCTAAACACTGAAGCTTTCTTT,CASSPRGGTLNTEAFF,.,TRBJ1-1,.,TRBV11-3
TGTGCCAGCAGCTTCAACCCCGGGACAGAGGAGTACTTC,CASSFNPGTEEYF,TRBD1,TRBJ2-7,.,TRBV7-2
TGTGCCAGCAGCGACCCGACAGGAAGTGAGCAGTTCTTC,CASSDPTGSEQFF,.,TRBJ2-1,.,TRBV9
TGTGCCAGCAGCTTAAACAGTGATACCTACGAGCAGTACTTC,CASSLNSDTYEQYF,.,TRBJ2-7,.,TRBV5-6